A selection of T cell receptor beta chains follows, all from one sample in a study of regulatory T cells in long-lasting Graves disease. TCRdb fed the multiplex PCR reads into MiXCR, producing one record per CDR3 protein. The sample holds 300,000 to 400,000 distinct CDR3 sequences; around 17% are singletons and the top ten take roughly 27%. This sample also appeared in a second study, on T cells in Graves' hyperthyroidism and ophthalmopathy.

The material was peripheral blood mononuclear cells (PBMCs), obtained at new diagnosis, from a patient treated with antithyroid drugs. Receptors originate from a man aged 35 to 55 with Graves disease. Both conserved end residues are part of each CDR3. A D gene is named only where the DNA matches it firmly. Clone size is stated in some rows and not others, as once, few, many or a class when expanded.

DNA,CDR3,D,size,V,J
TGTGCCATCAGTGACGACAACACAGATACGCAGTATTTT,CAISDDNTDTQYF,NA,few,TRBV10-3,TRBJ2-3
TGTGCCAGCGGGCTCGGGGGGAACTATGGCTACACCTTC,CASGLGGNYGYTF,NA,many,TRBV7-3,TRBJ1-2
TGTGCCATCAGTGTGGGACTAGCGGGCAATGAGCAGTTCTTC,CAISVGLAGNEQFF,TRBD2,many,TRBV10-3,TRBJ2-1
TGTGCCAGCAGCGATAAGACAGGGGCTGGAGCAGAGACCCAGTACTTC,CASSDKTGAGAETQYF,TRBD1,many,TRBV5-1,TRBJ2-5
TGTGCCAGCTCACAATCGACAGGGAGTACGGGCACTGAAGCTTTCTTT,CASSQSTGSTGTEAFF,TRBD1,many,TRBV18,TRBJ1-1
TGTGCCAGCAGTCTCGGGACAGGGGGCGCTGGGACCCAGTACTTC,CASSLGTGGAGTQYF,TRBD1,many,TRBV12-3/TRBV12-4,TRBJ2-5
TGTGCCAGCAGCCCCTTTGGGATAGCGGGGTCTTTCTACAATGAGCAGTTCTTC,CASSPFGIAGSFYNEQFF,TRBD2,NA,TRBV7-9,TRBJ2-1
TGTGCCAGCAGCCCTCTTGGGTGGCGGGACGGTCCAGATACGCAGTATTTT,CASSPLGWRDGPDTQYF,NA,many,TRBV28,TRBJ2-3
TGCAGTGCTAGCAGTAGGTGGAGCTACAATGAGCAGTTCTTC,CSASSRWSYNEQFF,NA,NA,TRBV20-1,TRBJ2-1
TGTGCCAGCAGCTTCCCGGGACACGGCGAAAATCAGCCCCAGCATTTT,CASSFPGHGENQPQHF,NA,few,TRBV7-9,TRBJ1-5
TGTACCATCAGCGGGGGGCGAAGCGGAGGTGATGAGCAGTTCTTC,CTISGGRSGGDEQFF,TRBD2,NA,TRBV10-3,TRBJ2-1
TGTGCCAGCAGTGATCGGATAGCGGGGGGGGGGGAGCTGTTTTTT,CASSDRIAGGGELFF,TRBD2,few,TRBV6-2/TRBV6-3,TRBJ2-2
TGTGCCAGCAGCCCAGTGGGGGTTTACAATGAGCAGTTCTTC,CASSPVGVYNEQFF,NA,NA,TRBV9,TRBJ2-1
TGTGCCAGCAGGGGACTAGCGGGGGGTTTGCTCGCGAACACCGGGGAGCTGTTTTTT,CASRGLAGGLLANTGELFF,TRBD2,few,TRBV6-1,TRBJ2-2
TGCGCCAGCACCCAGGCACAGGGTGATTCACCCCTCCACTTT,CASTQAQGDSPLHF,NA,many,TRBV5-1,TRBJ1-6
TGTGCCAGCAGCTCCCTGTACCAAGGGGACGGAGAGACCCAGTACTTC,CASSSLYQGDGETQYF,NA,NA,TRBV7-6,TRBJ2-5
TGCAGTGCTTTTGTGCGGAGCACAGATACGCAGTATTTT,CSAFVRSTDTQYF,NA,many,TRBV20-1,TRBJ2-3
TGCGCCAGCAGCTTGTGGTACGGGACCCAGTACTTC,CASSLWYGTQYF,NA,few,TRBV5-1,TRBJ2-5